The 20 T cell receptor beta chains presented below share a single source sample, sequenced in a study of blood T cell repertoires in COVID-19. Produced via immunoSEQ multiplex PCR; TCRdb's table is partial and in-frame only. The data show roughly 78,000 clones, with around 90% seen just once and approximately 31% held by the top ten. The sample comprised peripheral blood. These receptors were collected from a man in his fifties with acute or convalescent COVID-19.

The chain recombines TRBV27 with TRBJ2-5; 16 bases are a match to TRBD2. This CDR3 is 18 amino acids long. The germline V gene has CDR1 MNHEY and CDR2 SMNVEV (reference sequence). Trimming took 6 bases from V and 5 from J; bases not matched to a gene: 12. For the CDR3, the DNA is TGTGCCAGCAGCCCTCCCGGGACTAGCGGGGGGGCCTTGGAGACCCAGTACTTC. Residues: CASSPPGTSGGALETQYF.

The rearrangement uses TRBV5-1 and TRBJ1-1, with 7 bases lining up with TRBD1. Germline trimming cut 0 bases from V and 7 bases from J; bases unmatched to any gene: 3. Per germline, CDR1 SGHRS and CDR2 YFSETQ. The CDR3 is 13 amino acids. The CDR3 sequence is CASSLGQGLEAFF. CDR3 DNA sequence: TGCGCCAGCAGCTTGGGACAGGGCCTTGAAGCTTTCTTT.

The CDR3 region has the DNA TGTGCCAGCAGTGGGGACAGCAATTCACCCCTCCACTTT. The encoded protein is CASSGDSNSPLHF. The chain links TRBV2 to TRBJ1-6, with 7 bases aligning to TRBD1. V trimming: 4 bases; J trimming: 7 bases; junction bases outside the gene matches: 1. The CDR3 sequence is 13 residues long. CDR1 and CDR2 (germline): SNHLY, FYNNEI.

This chain uses TRBV6-1 with TRBJ1-4, with D possibly matching TRBD1 (6 bases). The CDR3 loop spans 16 amino acids. Germline assignment: CDR1 MNHNS and CDR2 SASEGT. Trimming removed 2 bases from V and 8 bases from J, with 18 bases in between. CDR3 protein: CASSENSPGVREKLFF. In DNA form, the CDR3 reads TGTGCCAGCAGTGAAAATAGTCCAGGGGTAAGGGAAAAACTGTTTTTT.

The rearrangement joins TRBV12-2 to TRBJ1-1. TRBV12-2 is a pseudogene locus. This CDR3 has 14 amino acids. In DNA, the CDR3 is TGTGCAAGTCGCTTAGTGAGAGAGAACACTGAAGCTTTCTTT. It specifies CASRLVRENTEAFF.

The chain uses TRBV7-9 and TRBJ2-7; D gene unclear. There are 12 residues in the CDR3. Germline loops: CDR1 SEHNR, CDR2 FQNEAQ (reference sequence). V lost 7 bases and J lost 0, with 7 bases in between. In DNA form, the CDR3 reads TGTGCCAGCAATGAGGACTCCTACGAGCAGTACTTC. Translation: CASNEDSYEQYF.

This clone was counted once. The chain combines TRBV10-2 with TRBJ1-6, with a tentative D call TRBD1 (6 bases). Per the germline V gene, CDR1 is WSHSY and CDR2 is SAAADI. Trimming took 7 bases from V and 7 from J, leaving 11 bases between them. The CDR3 spans 13 residues. CDR3 in DNA: TGCGCCAGCACCGGACAGCCAAATTCACCCCTCCACTTT. Its protein product is CASTGQPNSPLHF.

The V and J genes are TRBV7-9 and TRBJ2-5, with 8 bases that match TRBD1. Trimming removed 6 bases from V and 3 bases from J; junction bases left unmatched: 6. This CDR3 has 14 amino acids. Germline CDR1 and CDR2: SEHNR and FQNEAQ (reference sequence). The DNA of the CDR3 is TGTGCCAGCAGACGGACAGGGTTTGAAGAGACCCAGTACTTC. Amino acid sequence: CASRRTGFEETQYF.

The V and J genes are TRBV11-2 and TRBJ2-5; D possibly corresponds to TRBD1 (6 bases). CDR1 and CDR2 from the germline V gene are SGHAT and FQNNGV. V lost 1 base to trimming and J lost 2 bases, with 17 bases between them. The CDR3 runs 17 residues. The CDR3: CASSLVGAGADQETQYF. The CDR3 nucleotides are TGTGCCAGCAGCTTAGTCGGGGCAGGGGCTGATCAAGAGACCCAGTACTTC.

The chain carries TRBV5-6 and TRBJ1-3; no clear D gene. Germline V gene lookup returns CDR1 SGHDT and CDR2 YYEEEE. V was clipped by 4 bases and J by 3 bases, with 11 bases between them. This CDR3 is built from 14 residues. CDR3 sequence reads: CASSPLGGGNTIYF. Here the CDR3 DNA reads TGTGCCAGCAGCCCCCTGGGAGGTGGAAACACCATATATTTT.

The J gene is TRBJ2-4, the V gene TRBV11-2, with D tentatively TRBD1 (7 bases). The CDR3 totals 14 residues. Trimming shortened V by 4 bases and J by 8 bases, and 15 bases separated the two germline ends. Germline values: CDR1 SGHAT, CDR2 FQNNGV. The CDR3 sequence: CASSSVTGEDIQYF. The CDR3 nucleotides are TGTGCCAGCAGCTCCGTCACAGGGGAGGACATTCAGTACTTC.

This rearrangement joins TRBV18 to TRBJ2-7; a weak D match, TRBD1 (6 bases). Trimming shortened V by 4 bases and J by 3 bases, and 13 bases separated the two germline ends. Germline CDR1 and CDR2: KGHSH and LQKENI. The CDR3 covers 14 residues. Written as DNA, the CDR3 is TGTGCCAGCTCACAAACCTCGGACAGCTACGAGCAGTACTTC. Encoded protein: CASSQTSDSYEQYF. The whole variable domain, filled in from reference TRBV18 and TRBJ2-7, reads NAGVMQNPRHLVRRRGQEARLRCSPMKGHSHVYWYRQLPEEGLKFMVYLQKENIIDESGMPKERFSAEFPKEGPSILRIQQVVRGDSAAYFCASSQTSDSYEQYFGPGTRLTVT.

The rearrangement links TRBV27 to TRBJ1-1; D remains unclear. The germline V gene encodes CDR1 MNHEY and CDR2 SMNVEV (reference sequence). V was cut by 5 bases and J by 7 bases, with 14 bases left in between. The CDR3 runs to 13 residues. Here the CDR3 DNA reads TGTGCCAGCAGTCCCCGACCCCAGGTTGAAGCTTTCTTT. It specifies CASSPRPQVEAFF.

V and J are TRBV11-2 and TRBJ2-3; 11 bases map to TRBD2. CDR3 length: 17 amino acids. CDR1 is SGHAT and CDR2 is FQNNGV in the germline V gene. Germline trimming cut 3 bases from V and 0 bases from J; bases unmatched to any gene: 5. This CDR3 reads CASSFTSGGPSTDTQYF. The CDR3 DNA sequence: TGTGCCAGCAGCTTTACTAGCGGGGGACCTAGCACAGATACGCAGTATTTT.

The chain has TRBV12-3 or TRBV12-4 and TRBJ1-2; D is unclear. This CDR3 comprises 10 residues. Trimming removed 6 bases at V and 7 bases at J, with 6 bases between. The CDR3 DNA sequence: TGTGCCAGCAGAGACTTTGGCTACACCTTC. Its translation: CASRDFGYTF.

The chain carries TRBV5-4 and TRBJ2-1, with 7 positions matching TRBD2. Germline assignment: CDR1 SGHNT and CDR2 YYREEE (reference sequence). There are 14 residues in the CDR3. Trimming removed 4 bases from V and 5 bases from J; junction bases left unmatched: 6. Here the CDR3 DNA reads TGTGCCAGCAGCCGCGGGGAGGGAAACAATGAGCAGTTCTTC. Amino acid sequence: CASSRGEGNNEQFF.

The chain recombines TRBV4-1 with TRBJ2-7; tentatively, D is TRBD1 (5 bases). The CDR3 length is 13 residues. The germline gives CDR1 MGHRA, CDR2 YSYEKL. V was cut by 3 bases and J by 4 bases, with 10 bases left in between. In DNA, the CDR3 is TGCGCCAGCAGCCATAATGCAGGGTACGAGCAGTACTTC. Translating gives CASSHNAGYEQYF.

The table lists this clone with a count of one. The J gene is TRBJ1-2, the V gene TRBV3-1 (or the pseudogene TRBV3-2), with 9 bases fitting TRBD1. CDR3 length: 14 amino acids. The V segment lost 5 bases and the J segment 7 bases; nucleotides outside the gene matches: 8. Per the germline V gene, CDR1 is LGHDT and CDR2 is YNNKEL (reference sequence). The CDR3 DNA follows: TGTGCCAGCAGCTTCCGGGACAGGGTGGGTGGCTACACCTTC. Translated, it gives CASSFRDRVGGYTF.

This clone showed up just once. The chain is built from TRBV12-3 or TRBV12-4 and TRBJ1-1; D gene unclear. Deletions cut 2 bases from V and 1 base from J, with 5 bases between. There are 13 residues in the CDR3. The CDR3 here is CASSLFQNTEAFF. DNA of the CDR3: TGTGCCAGCAGTTTATTTCAGAACACTGAAGCTTTCTTT.

The V and J genes are TRBV7-6 and TRBJ2-5; 12 positions match TRBD2. Trimming at V came to 1 base and at J to 5 bases, leaving 8 bases not matched to a gene. CDR3 size: 17 residues. Looked up from germline, CDR1 is SGHVS and CDR2 is FNYEAQ. This CDR3 reads CASSLEAGLAGGETQYF. The CDR3 bases are TGTGCCAGCAGCTTAGAAGCGGGACTAGCGGGTGGGGAGACCCAGTACTTC.